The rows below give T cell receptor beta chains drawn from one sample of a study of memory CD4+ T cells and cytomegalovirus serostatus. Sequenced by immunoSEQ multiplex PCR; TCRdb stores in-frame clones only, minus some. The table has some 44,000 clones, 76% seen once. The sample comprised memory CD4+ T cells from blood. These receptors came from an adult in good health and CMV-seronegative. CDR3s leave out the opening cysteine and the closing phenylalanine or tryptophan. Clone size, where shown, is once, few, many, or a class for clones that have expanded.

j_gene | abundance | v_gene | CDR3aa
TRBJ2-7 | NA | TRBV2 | ASTEGRDYEQY
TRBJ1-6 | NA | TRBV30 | AWDRGETNSPLH
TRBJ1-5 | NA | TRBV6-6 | ASSLTSTGMPQH
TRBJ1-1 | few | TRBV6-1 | ASSVLGDTEAF
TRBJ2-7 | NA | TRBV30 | AWDRGPYEQY
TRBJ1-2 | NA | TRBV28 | ASSFRQARGGYT
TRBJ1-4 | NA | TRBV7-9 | ASSLVGSVDEKLF
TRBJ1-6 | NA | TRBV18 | ASSPTTGSLGNNSPLH
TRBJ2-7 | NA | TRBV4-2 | ASSLSSYEQY
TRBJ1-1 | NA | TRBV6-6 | ASGDRGRRTEAF
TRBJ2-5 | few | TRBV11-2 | ASRSAQETQY
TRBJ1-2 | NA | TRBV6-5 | ATVSPANYGYT
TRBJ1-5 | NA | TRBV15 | ATRSGDKAAGQPQH
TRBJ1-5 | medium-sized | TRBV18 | ASSYGRDQRQGVH
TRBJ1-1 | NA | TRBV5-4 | ASSTGASTEAF
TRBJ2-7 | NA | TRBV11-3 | ASSGTSGAVGQY
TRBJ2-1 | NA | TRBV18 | ASSPKSGSSYNEQF
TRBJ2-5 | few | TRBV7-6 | ASSLVLAGGETQY
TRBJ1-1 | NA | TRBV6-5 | ASHKTKGTNTEAF
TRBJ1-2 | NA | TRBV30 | AWSYSRGYGYT
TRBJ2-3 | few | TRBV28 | ASRLGGAADTQY
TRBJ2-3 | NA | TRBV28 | ASSKPPIPDTQY
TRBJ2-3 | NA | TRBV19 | ASRGKGTDTQY
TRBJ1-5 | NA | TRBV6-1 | ASRGSPYRDQPQH
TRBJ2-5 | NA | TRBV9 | ASSVSVGEGETQY
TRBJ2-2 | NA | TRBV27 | ASSLWGGLGGGGELF
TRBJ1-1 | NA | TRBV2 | ASTWGQTPTEAF
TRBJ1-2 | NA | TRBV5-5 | ASSSDYGYT
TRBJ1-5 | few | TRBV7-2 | ASSPLTGRGQPQH
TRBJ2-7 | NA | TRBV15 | ATSRDRGGGYEQY
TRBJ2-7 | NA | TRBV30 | AWLVQGASYEQY
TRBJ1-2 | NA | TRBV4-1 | ASSQDRTGRGYT